The source of this T cell receptor beta chain is a study of blood T cells in healthy people across ages. For the study at large: Researchers report that template switching captured about one barcoded beta molecule per two T cells. Overall study results and limits: Older individuals had lower TCR beta diversity per million T cells (the decline was roughly linear). For the donors, CMV status was unknown and possibly confounded expanded clonotype changes. The lack of PBMC sorting stopped any conclusive naive versus antigen-experienced comparison.

This CDR3 has 13 amino acids. From germline, CDR1 is SGHTA and CDR2 FQGNSA. Trimming cost V 2 bases and J 7 bases, with 12 bases left between them. This clonotype came up a few times. Its antigen remains unidentified. Primed by a sample-barcoded 5' primer and a J-beta primer mix, a second PCR proceeded for roughly 6 to 12 cycles. From the 5' RACE reads, TCRdb called clonotypes with MiXCR, one entry per CDR3 protein. This sample has 1.8 million or so distinct CDR3 sequences; roughly 43% occur once, and the top ten carry 20% to 25%. The sequence was obtained from a human donor in good health. The rearrangement uses TRBV7-2 and TRBJ2-7; D is unresolved. Sequenced input: blood. The CDR3 region is CASSLLSLGEQYF. CDR3 sequence (DNA): TGTGCCAGCAGCTTACTCAGCCTGGGGGAGCAGTACTTC.